This entry features one TCR beta chain sequence. This sample stems from a study of cytomegalovirus exposure and HLA in healthy donors. TCRdb's copy holds only in-frame clones and misses some; the assay was immunoSEQ multiplex PCR. The table lists 100,000 to 150,000 clones, about 96% of them singletons. Trimming took 2 bases from V and 8 from J, leaving 12 bases between them. The CDR3 runs 13 residues. Per germline, CDR1 SGHTA and CDR2 FQGNSA. Separation from the roughly 670-subject first cohort characterized the roughly 120-subject validation cohort, to which the donors belonged. The sequence derives from a young man in good health and CMV-seronegative. The sequenced material came from PBMCs. V usage is TRBV7-2 and J usage is TRBJ1-1, with D hard to call. CDR3 region: CASSLPQALEAFF. The CDR3 coding sequence is TGTGCCAGCAGCTTACCCCAAGCGTTGGAAGCTTTCTTT.